This T cell receptor (beta chain) came from a study of CD8 T cells in ankylosing spondylitis. TCRdb independently ran MiXCR on the 5' RACE reads; one entry per CDR3 protein. The data show 200,000 to 250,000 distinct CDR3 sequences, around 25% seen once. The V gene end was trimmed by 7 bases and the J gene end by 0 bases; junction bases not matched to a gene: 6. Germline V gene lookup returns CDR1 SQVTM and CDR2 ANQGSEA. There are 15 residues in the CDR3. In this sample, this clonotype turned up many times. Sequenced: blood, either unsorted or a sorted T cell fraction (not recorded which). The TCR sequence derives from a male donor with ankylosing spondylitis or in good health (not recorded which). The rearrangement joins TRBV29-1 to TRBJ2-2, with TRBD2 matching over 9 bases. Here the CDR3 reads CSGLLAGTNTGELFF. The CDR3 DNA follows: TGCAGCGGCCTTCTAGCGGGGACGAACACCGGGGAGCTGTTTTTT.